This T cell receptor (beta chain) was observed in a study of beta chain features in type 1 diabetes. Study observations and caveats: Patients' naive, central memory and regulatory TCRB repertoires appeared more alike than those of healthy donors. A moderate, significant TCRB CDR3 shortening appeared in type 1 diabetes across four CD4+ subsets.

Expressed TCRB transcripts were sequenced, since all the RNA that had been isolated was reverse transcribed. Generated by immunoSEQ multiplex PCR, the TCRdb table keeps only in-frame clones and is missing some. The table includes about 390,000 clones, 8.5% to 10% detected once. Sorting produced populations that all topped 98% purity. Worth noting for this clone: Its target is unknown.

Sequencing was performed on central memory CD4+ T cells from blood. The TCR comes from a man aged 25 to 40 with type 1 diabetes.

The CDR3, as DNA: TGTGCCAGCAGTTTAGTACACACGTCCTACGAGCAGTACTTC. As protein: CASSLVHTSYEQYF. The V call is TRBV28, the J call TRBJ2-7; no definite D call. V lost 2 bases and J lost 1, with 9 bases in between. CDR3 length: 14 residues. The V gene's germline CDR1 is MDHEN and CDR2 SYDVKM.